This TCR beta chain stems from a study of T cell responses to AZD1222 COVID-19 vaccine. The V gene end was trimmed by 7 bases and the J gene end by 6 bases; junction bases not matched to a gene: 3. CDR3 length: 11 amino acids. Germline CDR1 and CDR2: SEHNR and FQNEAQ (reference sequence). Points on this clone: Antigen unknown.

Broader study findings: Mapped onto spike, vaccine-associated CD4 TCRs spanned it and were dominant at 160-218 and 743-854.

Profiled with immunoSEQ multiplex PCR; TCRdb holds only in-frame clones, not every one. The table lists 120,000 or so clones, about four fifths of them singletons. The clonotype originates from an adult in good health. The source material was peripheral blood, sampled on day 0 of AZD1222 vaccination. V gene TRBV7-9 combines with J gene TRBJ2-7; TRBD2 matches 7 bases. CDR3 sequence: CASTPGGEQYF. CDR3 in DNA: TGTGCCAGCACCCCGGGGGGCGAGCAGTACTTC.